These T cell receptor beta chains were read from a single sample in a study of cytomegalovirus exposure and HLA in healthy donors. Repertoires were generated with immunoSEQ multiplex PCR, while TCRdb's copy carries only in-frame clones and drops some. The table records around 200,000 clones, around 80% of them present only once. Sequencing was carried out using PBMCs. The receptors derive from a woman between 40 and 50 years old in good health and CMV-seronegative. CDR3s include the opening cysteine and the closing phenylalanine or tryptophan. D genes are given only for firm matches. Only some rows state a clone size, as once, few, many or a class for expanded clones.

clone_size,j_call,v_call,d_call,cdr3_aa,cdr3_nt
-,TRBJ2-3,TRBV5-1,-,CASSLARGDTQYF,TGCGCCAGCAGCTTGGCCAGGGGAGATACGCAGTATTTT
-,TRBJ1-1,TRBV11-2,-,CASSPTGDSGTEAFF,TGTGCCAGCAGCCCTACGGGGGATAGTGGAACTGAAGCTTTCTTT
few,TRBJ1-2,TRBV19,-,CASARENGYTF,TGTGCCAGTGCGCGGGAGAATGGCTACACCTTC
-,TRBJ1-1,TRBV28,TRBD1,CASSLLETGDGGTEAFF,TGTGCCAGCAGTTTGCTCGAGACAGGGGATGGAGGCACTGAAGCTTTCTTT
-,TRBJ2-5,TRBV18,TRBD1,CASSRPGTGMETQYF,TGTGCCAGCTCCCGGCCCGGGACAGGGATGGAGACCCAGTACTTC
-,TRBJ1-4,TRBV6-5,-,CASGREATNEKLFF,TGTGCCAGCGGGCGGGAAGCAACTAATGAAAAACTGTTTTTT
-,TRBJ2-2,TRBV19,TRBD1,CASRSGQGITGELFF,TGTGCCAGTAGGAGCGGACAGGGCATCACCGGGGAGCTGTTTTTT
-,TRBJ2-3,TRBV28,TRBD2,CASSGGSPHTQYF,TGTGCCAGCTCGGGGGGGTCACCACATACGCAGTATTTT
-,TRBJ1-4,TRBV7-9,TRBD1,CASSLKQGSAEKLFF,TGTGCCAGCAGCTTAAAACAGGGGAGCGCTGAAAAACTGTTTTTT
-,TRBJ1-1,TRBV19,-,CASSSIDWNTEAFF,TGTGCCAGTAGTTCAATAGACTGGAACACTGAAGCTTTCTTT
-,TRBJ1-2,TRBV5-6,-,CASSPRGGGYTF,TGTGCCAGCAGCCCCCGGGGGGGTGGCTACACCTTC
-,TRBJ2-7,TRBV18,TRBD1,CASSPIRQGAYEQYF,TGTGCCAGCTCACCCATAAGACAGGGGGCCTACGAGCAGTACTTC
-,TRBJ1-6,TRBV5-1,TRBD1,CASSGGLGTGVSPLHF,TGCGCCAGCAGCGGGGGATTAGGGACAGGGGTGTCACCCCTCCACTTT
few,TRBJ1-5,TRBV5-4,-,CASSLDRDQPQHF,TGTGCCAGCAGCTTGGACAGGGATCAGCCCCAGCATTTT
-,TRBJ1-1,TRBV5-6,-,CASSSYGRQGADTEAFF,TGTGCCAGCAGCTCTTACGGGCGACAAGGGGCGGACACTGAAGCTTTCTTT
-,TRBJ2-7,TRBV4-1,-,CASSPGQPYEQYF,TGCGCCAGCAGCCCAGGACAGCCCTACGAGCAGTACTTC
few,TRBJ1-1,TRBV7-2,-,CASSLLGAMNTEAFF,TGTGCCAGCAGTCTCTTAGGAGCTATGAACACTGAAGCTTTCTTT
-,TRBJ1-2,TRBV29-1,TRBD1,CRASGQGQYGYTF,TGCAGAGCATCGGGACAGGGGCAGTATGGCTACACCTTC
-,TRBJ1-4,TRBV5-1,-,CASSLDPATNEKLFF,TGCGCCAGCAGCTTGGACCCAGCAACTAATGAAAAACTGTTTTTT
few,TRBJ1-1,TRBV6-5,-,CASFSTEAFF,TGTGCCAGCTTCAGCACTGAAGCTTTCTTT
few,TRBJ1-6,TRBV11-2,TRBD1,CASSLGTGTGDNSPLHF,TGTGCCAGCAGCTTGGGTACCGGGACAGGGGATAATTCACCCCTCCACTTT
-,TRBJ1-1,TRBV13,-,CASSFGGAYTEAFF,TGTGCCAGCAGCTTTGGGGGCGCCTACACTGAAGCTTTCTTT
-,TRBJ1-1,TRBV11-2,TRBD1,CASSSQARTGKAFF,TGTGCCAGCAGCTCTCAAGCCCGGACAGGTAAAGCTTTCTTT
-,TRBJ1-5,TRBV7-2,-,CASSLDPQRNQPQHF,TGTGCCAGCAGCTTAGACCCACAACGCAATCAGCCCCAGCATTTT
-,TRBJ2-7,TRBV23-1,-,CASSRPGLYEQYF,TGCGCCAGCAGTCGACCAGGTCTTTACGAGCAGTACTTC
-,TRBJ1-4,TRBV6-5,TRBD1,CASRGTGVRNEKLFF,TGTGCCAGCAGAGGGACAGGGGTTAGGAATGAAAAACTGTTTTTT
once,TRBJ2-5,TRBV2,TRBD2,CASSDLQLAGTVETQYF,TGTGCCAGCAGTGATCTACAACTAGCGGGGACGGTGGAGACCCAGTACTTC
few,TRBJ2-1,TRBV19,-,CASSIFVGQGGSYNEQFF,TGTGCCAGTAGTATTTTTGTAGGGCAGGGTGGCTCCTACAATGAGCAGTTCTTC
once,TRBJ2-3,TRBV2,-,CASRGQGIPDTQYF,TGTGCCAGCCGCGGGCAGGGGATCCCAGATACGCAGTATTTT
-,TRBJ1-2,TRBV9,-,CASSVALTAEDSRYTF,TGTGCCAGCAGCGTAGCCCTAACGGCGGAAGATTCCAGATACACCTTC
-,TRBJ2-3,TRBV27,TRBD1,CASSRAGQGWTDTQYF,TGTGCCAGCAGTCGCGCGGGACAGGGATGGACAGATACGCAGTATTTT
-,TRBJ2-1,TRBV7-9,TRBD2,CASSLGSGGEQFF,TGTGCCAGCAGCTTAGGGTCGGGGGGTGAGCAGTTCTTC
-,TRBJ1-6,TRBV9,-,CASSPTGSSYNSPLHF,TGTGCCAGCAGCCCTACGGGGAGCTCCTATAATTCACCCCTCCACTTT
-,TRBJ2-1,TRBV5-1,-,CASSLVDRNEQFF,TGCGCCAGCAGCTTGGTAGACAGGAATGAGCAGTTCTTC
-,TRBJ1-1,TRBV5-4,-,CASSLNPDRNTEAFF,TGTGCCAGCAGCTTGAACCCGGACAGGAACACTGAAGCTTTCTTT
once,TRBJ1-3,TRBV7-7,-,CASSPGEALGNTIYF,TGTGCTAGCAGCCCGGGGGAGGCTCTTGGAAACACCATATATTTT
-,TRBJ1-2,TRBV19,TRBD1,CASSVAGGTNYGYTF,TGTGCCAGTAGTGTTGCAGGGGGTACTAACTATGGCTACACCTTC
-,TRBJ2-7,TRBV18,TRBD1,CASSPPETGGAYEQYF,TGTGCCAGCTCACCACCAGAGACAGGGGGGGCCTACGAGCAGTACTTC
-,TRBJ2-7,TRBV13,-,CASGAGHEQYF,TGTGCCAGCGGGGCGGGGCACGAGCAGTACTTC
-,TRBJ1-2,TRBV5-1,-,CASSPLTEGYTF,TGCGCCAGCAGCCCACTGACAGAAGGCTACACCTTC
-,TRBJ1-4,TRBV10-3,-,CAISETQGPTTNEKLFF,TGTGCCATCAGTGAGACACAGGGTCCAACAACTAATGAAAAACTGTTTTTT
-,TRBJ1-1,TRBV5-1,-,CASSLASVDTEAFF,TGCGCCAGCAGCTTGGCCAGCGTAGACACTGAAGCTTTCTTT
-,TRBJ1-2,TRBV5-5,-,CASSLDTNYGYTF,TGTGCCAGCAGCTTGGACACAAACTATGGCTACACCTTC
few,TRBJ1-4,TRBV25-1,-,CASSERLKGRVEKLFF,TGTGCCAGCAGTGAACGACTCAAAGGGAGGGTTGAAAAACTGTTTTTT
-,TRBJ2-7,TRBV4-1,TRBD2,CASSPGGTLYEQYF,TGCGCCAGCAGCCCGGGGGGGACACTCTACGAGCAGTACTTC
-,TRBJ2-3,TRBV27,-,CASKGAYTDTQYF,TGTGCCAGCAAAGGGGCGTACACAGATACGCAGTATTTT
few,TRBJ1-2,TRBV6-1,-,CAIHWYGYTF,TGTGCCATACATTGGTATGGCTACACCTTC
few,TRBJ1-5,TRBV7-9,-,CASSYTNQPQHF,TGTGCCAGCAGCTACACGAATCAGCCCCAGCATTTT
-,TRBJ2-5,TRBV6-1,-,CASRTQGSETQYF,TGTGCCAGCAGAACTCAGGGGTCGGAGACCCAGTACTTC